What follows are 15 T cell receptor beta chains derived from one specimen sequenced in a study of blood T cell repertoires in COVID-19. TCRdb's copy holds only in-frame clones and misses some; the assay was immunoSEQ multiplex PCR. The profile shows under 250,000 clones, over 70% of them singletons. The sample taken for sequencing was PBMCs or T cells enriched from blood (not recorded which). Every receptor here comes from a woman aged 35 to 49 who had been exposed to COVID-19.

The chain's CDR3 is CASSNPPIYEQYF. CDR3 DNA sequence: TGTGCCAGCAGTAATCCCCCCATTTACGAGCAGTACTTC. V usage is TRBV6-5 and J usage is TRBJ2-7; D unresolved. V was shortened by 5 bases and J by 4 bases, with 12 bases between the two germline ends. The CDR3 contains 13 residues. CDR1 is MNHEY and CDR2 is SVGAGI in the germline V gene.

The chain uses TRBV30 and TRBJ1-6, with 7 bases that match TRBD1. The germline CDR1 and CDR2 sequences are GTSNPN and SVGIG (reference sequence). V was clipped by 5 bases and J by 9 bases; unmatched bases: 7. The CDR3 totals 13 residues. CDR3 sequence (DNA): TGTGCCTGGGAACAGGGGTACGGTTCACCCCTCCACTTT. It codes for CAWEQGYGSPLHF.

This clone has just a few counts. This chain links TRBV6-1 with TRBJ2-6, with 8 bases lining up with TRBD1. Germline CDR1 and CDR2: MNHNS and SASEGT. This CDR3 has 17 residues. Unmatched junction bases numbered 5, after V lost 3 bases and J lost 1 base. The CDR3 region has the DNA TGTGCCAGCAGTGACCCAGGGGGCGCTTCTGGGGCCAACGTCCTGACTTTC. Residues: CASSDPGGASGANVLTF.

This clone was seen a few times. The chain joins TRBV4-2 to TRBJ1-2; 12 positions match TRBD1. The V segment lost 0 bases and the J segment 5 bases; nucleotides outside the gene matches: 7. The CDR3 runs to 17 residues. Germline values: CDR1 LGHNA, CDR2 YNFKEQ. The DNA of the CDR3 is TGTGCCAGCAGCCAAGATCAGGGACAGGGGGCCCGGTATGGCTACACCTTC. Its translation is CASSQDQGQGARYGYTF.

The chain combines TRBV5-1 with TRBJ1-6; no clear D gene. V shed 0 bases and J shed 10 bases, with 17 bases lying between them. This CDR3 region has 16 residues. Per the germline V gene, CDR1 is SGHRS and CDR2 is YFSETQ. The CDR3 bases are TGCGCCAGCAGCTTGGGGGAGGGCATGGAAGTCTCACCCCTCCACTTT. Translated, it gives CASSLGEGMEVSPLHF. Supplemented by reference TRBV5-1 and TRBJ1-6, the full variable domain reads KAGVTQTPRYLIKTRGQQVTLSCSPISGHRSVSWYQQTPGQGLQFLFEYFSETQRNKGNFPGRFSGRQFSNSRSEMNVSTLELGDSALYLCASSLGEGMEVSPLHFGNGTRLTVT.

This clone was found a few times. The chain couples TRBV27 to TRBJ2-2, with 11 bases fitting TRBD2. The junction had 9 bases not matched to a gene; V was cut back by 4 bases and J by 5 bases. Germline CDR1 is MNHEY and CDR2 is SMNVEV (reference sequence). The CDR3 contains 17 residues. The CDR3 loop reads CASSSGLADPWTGELFF. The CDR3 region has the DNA TGTGCCAGCAGTTCGGGACTAGCGGACCCGTGGACCGGGGAGCTGTTTTTT.

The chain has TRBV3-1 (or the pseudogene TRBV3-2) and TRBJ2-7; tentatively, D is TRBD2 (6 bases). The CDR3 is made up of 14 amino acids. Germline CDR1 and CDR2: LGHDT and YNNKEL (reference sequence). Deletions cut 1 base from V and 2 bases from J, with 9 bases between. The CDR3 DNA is TGTGCCAGCAGCCAAGGCGGGGTCCCCTACGAGCAGTACGTC. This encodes CASSQGGVPYEQYV.

CDR3 amino acids: CASSDKGARSSPLHF. CDR3 nucleotides: TGTGCCAGCAGTGATAAGGGGGCTCGGAGCTCACCCCTCCACTTT. This chain connects TRBV6-1 to TRBJ1-6; 7 bases align to TRBD1. Germline assignment: CDR1 MNHNS and CDR2 SASEGT. V trimming: 3 bases; J trimming: 10 bases; junction bases outside the gene matches: 9. CDR3 length equals 15 residues.

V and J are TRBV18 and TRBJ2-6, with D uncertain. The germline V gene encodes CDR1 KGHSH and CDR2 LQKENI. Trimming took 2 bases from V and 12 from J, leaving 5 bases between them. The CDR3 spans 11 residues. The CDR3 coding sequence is TGTGCCAGCTCACCAGGCCCCGTCCTGACTTTC. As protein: CASSPGPVLTF.

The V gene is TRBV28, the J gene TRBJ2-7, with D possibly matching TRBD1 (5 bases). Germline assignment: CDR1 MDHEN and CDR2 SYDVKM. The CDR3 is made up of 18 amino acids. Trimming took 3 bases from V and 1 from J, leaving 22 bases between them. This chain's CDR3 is CASSFVLKQAKGSYEQYV. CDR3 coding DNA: TGTGCCAGCAGTTTCGTGCTTAAACAGGCTAAGGGATCCTACGAGCAGTACGTC.

DNA for the CDR3: TGCGCCAGCAAAACCCCGGGGACAGGTGTTTCAGAAAAACTGTTTTTT. Translation gives CASKTPGTGVSEKLFF. The V gene is TRBV10-1, the J gene TRBJ1-4; TRBD1 matches at 8 bases. V was clipped by 7 bases and J by 8 bases; unmatched bases: 15. Germline lookup yields CDR1 WNHNN and CDR2 SYGVQD (reference sequence). This CDR3 region has 16 residues.

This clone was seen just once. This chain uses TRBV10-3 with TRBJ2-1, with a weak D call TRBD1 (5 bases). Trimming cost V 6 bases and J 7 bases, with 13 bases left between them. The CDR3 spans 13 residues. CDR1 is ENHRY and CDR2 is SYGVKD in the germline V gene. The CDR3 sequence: CAISRVSANEQFF. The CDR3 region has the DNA TGTGCCATCAGCAGGGTTTCAGCGAATGAGCAGTTCTTC.

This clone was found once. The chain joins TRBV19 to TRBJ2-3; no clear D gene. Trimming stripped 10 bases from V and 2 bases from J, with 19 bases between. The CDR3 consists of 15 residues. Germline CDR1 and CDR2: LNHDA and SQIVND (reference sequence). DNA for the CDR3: TGTGCCACTATTCAGGCGTCCGGTTCCACAGATACGCAGTATTTT. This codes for CATIQASGSTDTQYF. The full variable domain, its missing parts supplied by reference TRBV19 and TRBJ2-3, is DGGITQSPKYLFRKEGQNVTLSCEQNLNHDAMYWYRQDPGQGLRLIYYSQIVNDFQKGDIAEGYSVSREKKESFPLTVTSAQKNPTAFYLCATIQASGSTDTQYFGPGTRLTVL.

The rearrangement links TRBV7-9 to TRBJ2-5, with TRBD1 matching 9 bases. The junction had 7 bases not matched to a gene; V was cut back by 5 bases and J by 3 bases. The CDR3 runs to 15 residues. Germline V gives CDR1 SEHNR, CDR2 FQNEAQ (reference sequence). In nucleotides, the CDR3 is TGTGCCAGCAGCGTCGTTGACAGGGGGGAAGAGACCCAGTACTTC. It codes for CASSVVDRGEETQYF.

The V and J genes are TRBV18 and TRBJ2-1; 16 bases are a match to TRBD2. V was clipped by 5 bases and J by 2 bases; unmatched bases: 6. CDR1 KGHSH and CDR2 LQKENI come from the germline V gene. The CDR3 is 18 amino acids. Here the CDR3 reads CASSASGTSGRAYNEQFF. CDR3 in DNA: TGTGCCAGCTCAGCCTCCGGGACTAGCGGGAGGGCCTACAATGAGCAGTTCTTC.